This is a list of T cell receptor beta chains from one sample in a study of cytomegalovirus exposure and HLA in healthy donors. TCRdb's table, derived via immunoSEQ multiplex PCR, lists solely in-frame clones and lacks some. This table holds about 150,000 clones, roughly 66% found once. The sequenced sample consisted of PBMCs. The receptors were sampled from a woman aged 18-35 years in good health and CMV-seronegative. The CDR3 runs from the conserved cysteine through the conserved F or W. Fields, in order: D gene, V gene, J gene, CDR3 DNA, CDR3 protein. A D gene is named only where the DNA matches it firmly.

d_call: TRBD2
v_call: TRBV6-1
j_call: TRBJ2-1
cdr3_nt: TGTGCCAGCAGACGGGGGGGCCCCTACAATGAGCAGTTCTTC
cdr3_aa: CASRRGGPYNEQFF

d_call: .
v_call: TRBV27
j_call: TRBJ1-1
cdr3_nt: TGTGCCAGCAGTTCCCTGGACAGCCCGTCCGCTGAAGCTTTCTTT
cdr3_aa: CASSSLDSPSAEAFF

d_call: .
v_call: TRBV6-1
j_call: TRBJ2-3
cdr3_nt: TGTGCCAGCACCAGGAGCACAGATACGCAGTATTTT
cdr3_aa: CASTRSTDTQYF

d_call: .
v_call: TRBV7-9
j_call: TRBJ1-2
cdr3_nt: TGTGCCAGCAGCTTATTTCCAGGGAAGTATGGCTACACCTTC
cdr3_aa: CASSLFPGKYGYTF

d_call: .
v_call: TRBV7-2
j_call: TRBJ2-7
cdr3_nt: TGTGCCAGCAGCTTGGGACTCCAGTCCTACGAGCAGTACTTC
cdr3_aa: CASSLGLQSYEQYF

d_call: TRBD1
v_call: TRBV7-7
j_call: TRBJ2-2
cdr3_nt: TGTGCTAGCAGCTTCAGGGGGCTCACCGGGGAGCTGTTTTTT
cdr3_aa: CASSFRGLTGELFF

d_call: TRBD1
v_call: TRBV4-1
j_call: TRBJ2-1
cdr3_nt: TGCGCCAGCAGCCAACTAACGGGACAGGGTGTCCACAATGAGCAGTTCTTC
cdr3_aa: CASSQLTGQGVHNEQFF

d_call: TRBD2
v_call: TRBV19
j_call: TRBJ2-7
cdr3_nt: TGTGCCAGTAGTTACGGGGGGAGCTCCTACGAGCAGTACTTC
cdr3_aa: CASSYGGSSYEQYF

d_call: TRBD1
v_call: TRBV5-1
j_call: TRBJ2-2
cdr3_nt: TGCGCCAGCAGCGGGCAGGGACAGGGTGGCACCGGGGAGCTGTTTTTT
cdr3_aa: CASSGQGQGGTGELFF

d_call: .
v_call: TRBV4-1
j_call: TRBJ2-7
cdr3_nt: TGCGCCAGCAGCCAACGTTTGGACACTACCTACGAGCAGTACTTC
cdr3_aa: CASSQRLDTTYEQYF

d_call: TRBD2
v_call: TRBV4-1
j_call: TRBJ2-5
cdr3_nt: TGCGCCAGCAGCCAAAGGCTCGGGGGGGTGAAGACCCAGTACTTC
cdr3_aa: CASSQRLGGVKTQYF

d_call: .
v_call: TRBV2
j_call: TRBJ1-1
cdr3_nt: TGTGCCAGCAGGGCACAAACTACAGGTAGCACTGAAGCTTTCTTT
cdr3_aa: CASRAQTTGSTEAFF

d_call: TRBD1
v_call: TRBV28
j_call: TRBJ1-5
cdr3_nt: TGTGCCAGCAGGATACAGGGGAATTGGGAGCCCCAGCATTTT
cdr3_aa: CASRIQGNWEPQHF

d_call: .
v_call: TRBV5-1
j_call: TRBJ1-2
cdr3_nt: TGCGCCAGCAGCTTGGACCTGGGAGGGAGGTATGGCTACACCTTC
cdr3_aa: CASSLDLGGRYGYTF